What follows are 32 T cell receptor beta chains derived from one specimen sequenced in a study of T cells after posttransplantation cyclophosphamide. A marrow graft followed busulfan-fludarabine conditioning, with cyclophosphamide on days +3 and +4. Method: immunoSEQ multiplex PCR; TCRdb's copy keeps in-frame clones and lacks some. In the table there are thousands of clones, 82% of which are singletons. Sample: CD4+ T cells sorted from blood, taken 950 to 1,200 days after allogeneic stem cell transplant with posttransplant cyclophosphamide. These receptors came from a female patient aged 40-50 years who received an allogeneic stem cell transplant from a related donor, was CMV-positive, and had no GVHD. A subset of T cells may come from the graft donor.

The chain recombines TRBV4-2 with TRBJ2-3; 8 bases are shared with TRBD1. This CDR3 has 17 residues. The V gene end was trimmed by 0 bases and the J gene end by 2 bases; junction bases not matched to a gene: 7. In germline, CDR1 is LGHNA, CDR2 YNFKEQ. The CDR3 is CASSQDLGDRNTDTQYF. The CDR3 nucleotides are TGTGCCAGCAGCCAAGATTTGGGGGACAGGAACACAGATACGCAGTATTTT.

The chain uses TRBV4-2 and TRBJ1-1; 7 bases agree with TRBD1. Germline V gene sequence: CDR1 LGHNA, CDR2 YNFKEQ. The CDR3 loop spans 15 amino acids. The V gene end was trimmed by 1 base and the J gene end by 6 bases; junction bases not matched to a gene: 8. CDR3 in DNA: TGTGCCAGCAGCCAAGTGGCAGGGGGGATGGCTGAAGCTTTCTTT. Amino acids: CASSQVAGGMAEAFF.

This clone has only a few counts. V is TRBV19 and J is TRBJ2-7, with a tentative D call TRBD2 (5 bases). The germline V and J ends were trimmed by 5 bases and 5 bases, with 16 bases remaining between them. The CDR3 contains 14 residues. Germline V lookup: CDR1 LNHDA, CDR2 SQIVND (reference sequence). CDR3 nucleotides: TGTGCCAGTAGTCTCCGGGATGCGTCGGACGAGCAGTACTTC. Protein sequence: CASSLRDASDEQYF.

The chain carries TRBV5-1 and TRBJ2-2; perhaps TRBD1 as D (6 bases). This CDR3 contains 14 residues. Germline CDR1 reads SGHRS; CDR2 reads YFSETQ. V was trimmed by 3 bases and J by 1 base, leaving 7 bases between them. CDR3 region: CASSSGQNTGELFF. CDR3 in DNA: TGCGCCAGCAGCTCGGGACAGAACACCGGGGAGCTGTTTTTT.

The V and J genes are TRBV5-4 and TRBJ2-7; 8 bases are a match to TRBD1. The CDR3 length is 13 residues. With 4 bases clipped from V and 2 bases from J, the junction kept 2 bases outside the gene matches. Germline assignment: CDR1 SGHNT and CDR2 YYREEE (reference sequence). CDR3 nucleotides: TGTGCCAGCAGCACAGGGGGAACCTACGAGCAGTACTTC. Amino acid sequence: CASSTGGTYEQYF.

V gene TRBV10-2 combines with J gene TRBJ1-1; tentative D call: TRBD1 (6 bases). This CDR3 is 13 amino acids long. Trimming took off 2 bases at V and 6 bases at J, with 10 bases between the two ends. Germline-derived CDR1 and CDR2 are WSHSY and SAAADI. The CDR3 coding sequence is TGCGCCAGCAGTGAGGGGGGCGTGTCTGAAGCTTTCTTT. It codes for CASSEGGVSEAFF.

The chain joins TRBV6-1 to TRBJ1-2, with D maybe TRBD1 (6 bases). This CDR3 is 14 amino acids long. Trimming cost V 6 bases and J 5 bases, with 16 bases left between them. CDR1 is MNHNS, CDR2 SASEGT, per germline. The CDR3 DNA reads as TGTGCCAGCAGACATCCAGGGGATGGGTATGGCTACACCTTC. Translated, it gives CASRHPGDGYGYTF.

J is TRBJ1-1 and V is TRBV7-9; 8 positions agree with TRBD1. The CDR3 consists of 14 residues. CDR1 is SEHNR and CDR2 is FQNEAQ in the germline V gene (reference sequence). V lost 5 bases, J lost 4 bases, and 6 bases stayed unmatched. The CDR3 loop reads CASSPRDRSTEAFF. The CDR3 DNA is TGTGCCAGCAGCCCCCGGGACAGGAGCACTGAAGCTTTCTTT.

In regard to this clone: The junction differs from germline at one of its ends, possibly a read error. Other nucleotide sequences from this sample produce the same CDR3. This chain uses TRBV5-4 with TRBJ1-6; D unclear. Per the germline V gene, CDR1 is SGHNT and CDR2 is YYREEE (reference sequence). The CDR3 sequence is 15 residues long. The CDR3 sequence: CASSLGTSYNSPLHF. In DNA form, the CDR3 reads TGTGCCAGCAGCTTGGGTACATCTTATAATTCCCCCCTCCACTTT.

The V call is TRBV2, the J call TRBJ2-3; 9 nucleotides match TRBD1. The CDR3 sequence is 14 residues long. V shed 5 bases, J shed 3 bases, and the junction held 3 bases outside the gene matches. Germline CDR1 reads SNHLY; CDR2 reads FYNNEI. The DNA for the CDR3 is TGTGCCAGCAGTAGTGGACAGGGGACAGATACGCAGTATTTT. Its translation: CASSSGQGTDTQYF. Full variable domain (outside the CDR3, taken from reference TRBV2 and TRBJ2-3): EPEVTQTPSHQVTQMGQEVILRCVPISNHLYFYWYRQILGQKVEFLVSFYNNEISEKSEIFDDQFSVERPDGSNFTLKIRSTKLEDSAMYFCASSSGQGTDTQYFGPGTRLTVL.

This clone turned up a few times. This rearrangement joins TRBV23-1 to TRBJ1-3; tentative D call: TRBD1 (6 bases). TRBV23-1 is an ORF, and what it does is uncertain. Trimming shortened V by 10 bases and J by 4 bases, and 17 bases separated the two germline ends. This CDR3 has 14 amino acids. CDR3 coding DNA: TGCGCCATCCCTACATCAGGGACAGGAAACACCATATATTTT. It encodes CAIPTSGTGNTIYF.

This chain joins TRBV6-1 and TRBJ1-2, with D perhaps matching TRBD1 (6 bases). This CDR3 comprises 12 residues. Trimming removed 8 bases from V and 2 bases from J, with 9 bases in between. Germline loops: CDR1 MNHNS, CDR2 SASEGT. In DNA form, the CDR3 reads TGTGCCAGCTTGGACAGCAACTATGGCTACACCTTC. Translation gives CASLDSNYGYTF.

This chain joins TRBV7-6 and TRBJ1-2; a possible D gene is TRBD1 (5 bases). V was clipped by 10 bases and J by 4 bases, with 16 bases between them. The germline V gene encodes CDR1 SGHVS and CDR2 FNYEAQ. CDR3 length: 13 amino acids. The CDR3 DNA reads as TGTGCCACGAAGACGGGGGGGATCTATGGCTACACCTTC. As protein: CATKTGGIYGYTF.

The chain couples TRBV5-4 to TRBJ2-7; TRBD1 agrees at 9 bases. This CDR3 is built from 15 residues. Germline V gene data show CDR1 as SGHNT and CDR2 as YYREEE (reference sequence). The ends lost 2 bases at V and 4 bases at J; junction bases unmatched: 7. CDR3 nucleotides: TGTGCCAGCAGCTTCGACAGGGGGATAGGTTACGAGCAGTACTTC. Its translation is CASSFDRGIGYEQYF.

The chain has TRBV18 and TRBJ1-1, with TRBD1 matching 11 bases. The germline gives CDR1 KGHSH, CDR2 LQKENI. This CDR3 spans 17 amino acids. With V trimmed by 2 bases and J by 0 bases, 5 bases remained unmatched. The CDR3 sequence is CASSPGTGGGVNTEAFF. In nucleotides, the CDR3 is TGTGCCAGCTCACCAGGGACAGGGGGTGGGGTGAACACTGAAGCTTTCTTT.

The V and J genes are TRBV5-1 and TRBJ2-1; TRBD2 agrees at 7 bases. Germline V lookup: CDR1 SGHRS, CDR2 YFSETQ. CDR3 length: 13 residues. Losses at the gene ends were 2 bases for V and 6 bases for J; bases not matched to a gene: 2. CDR3 coding DNA: TGCGCCAGCAGCTTCGGCGGGGGCAATGAGCAGTTCTTC. Its protein is CASSFGGGNEQFF.

The chain couples TRBV5-1 to TRBJ2-6, with 7 bases matching TRBD1. The trim removed 3 bases at V and 2 bases at J, leaving 2 bases unmatched. This CDR3 is built from 15 residues. Germline V gene data show CDR1 as SGHRS and CDR2 as YFSETQ. This chain's CDR3 is CASSSGQPGANVLTF. CDR3 bases: TGCGCCAGCAGCTCGGGACAGCCTGGGGCCAACGTCCTGACTTTC.

J is TRBJ1-5 and V is TRBV4-1, with 8 bases matching TRBD1. The CDR3 runs 18 residues. Per the germline V gene, CDR1 is MGHRA and CDR2 is YSYEKL. V was pared by 0 bases and J by 0 bases, with 7 bases of the junction left unmatched. CDR3 in DNA: TGCGCCAGCAGCCAAGACCCTCAGGGGGCAGGTAGCAATCAGCCCCAGCATTTT. Translating it yields CASSQDPQGAGSNQPQHF.

This chain joins TRBV4-1 and TRBJ1-2; TRBD1 might be the D (6 bases). The germline V gene encodes CDR1 MGHRA and CDR2 YSYEKL. V was pared by 1 base and J by 8 bases, with 20 bases between. The CDR3 has 16 amino acids. The chain's CDR3 is CASSQVTSARGRGYTF. The CDR3 bases are TGCGCCAGCAGCCAAGTAACGTCAGCCAGGGGAAGAGGCTACACCTTC.

This clone is a singleton in its sample. The genes are TRBV7-9 and TRBJ2-7; no reliable D call. The CDR3 loop spans 11 amino acids. Trimming pared 4 bases from V and 6 bases from J, leaving 7 bases between. Germline assignment: CDR1 SEHNR and CDR2 FQNEAQ (reference sequence). The CDR3 nucleotides are TGTGCCAGCAGCTCCTCTCGCGAGCAGTACTTC. Encoded protein: CASSSSREQYF.

The chain recombines TRBV7-9 with TRBJ1-3, with D uncertain. This CDR3 spans 13 amino acids. Germline V gene sequence: CDR1 SEHNR, CDR2 FQNEAQ (reference sequence). V shed 3 bases and J shed 0 bases, with 3 bases lying between them. The CDR3 DNA reads TGTGCCAGCAGCTTTCACTCTGGAAACACCATATATTTT. Encoded protein: CASSFHSGNTIYF.

Within the sample, this clone is medium-sized. This chain joins TRBV7-9 and TRBJ1-4; TRBD1 aligns across 9 bases. This CDR3 comprises 14 residues. Germline V CDR1 and CDR2: SEHNR, FQNEAQ (reference sequence). J lost 7 bases, V lost 4 bases, and 4 bases had no gene match. The CDR3, as DNA: TGTGCCAGCAGCTCGGGACAGGGTTTTGAAAAACTGTTTTTT. It translates to CASSSGQGFEKLFF.

The V and J genes are TRBV28 and TRBJ2-7; possibly TRBD1 for D (5 bases). The CDR3 consists of 15 residues. V gave up 5 bases and J gave up 5 bases, with 19 bases separating them. Germline-derived CDR1 and CDR2 are MDHEN and SYDVKM. The CDR3 here is CASSPPLAGKNEQYF. CDR3 DNA: TGTGCCAGCAGTCCCCCCCTGGCAGGGAAAAACGAGCAGTACTTC.

This clone was picked up a small number of times. V usage is TRBV27 and J usage is TRBJ2-2; no clear D gene. This CDR3 contains 13 residues. Trimming left V 3 bases short and J 5 bases short, with 7 bases between. Germline V gene sequence: CDR1 MNHEY, CDR2 SMNVEV (reference sequence). The CDR3 protein is CASSFGDTGELFF. CDR3 coding DNA: TGTGCCAGCAGTTTCGGTGATACCGGGGAGCTGTTTTTT.

This chain connects TRBV9 to TRBJ2-1; 7 bases match TRBD1. With V trimmed by 0 bases and J by 13 bases, 19 bases remained unmatched. Germline values: CDR1 SGDLS, CDR2 YYNGEE. This CDR3 region has 17 residues. The CDR3: CASSVGSRGQGWDSQFF. CDR3 nucleotides: TGTGCCAGCAGCGTAGGATCGAGGGGTCAAGGTTGGGACAGTCAGTTCTTC. Using reference TRBV9 and TRBJ2-1 for the parts outside the CDR3, the full variable domain is DSGVTQTPKHLITATGQRVTLRCSPRSGDLSVYWYQQSLDQGLQFLIQYYNGEERAKGNILERFSAQQFPDLHSELNLSSLELGDSALYFCASSVGSRGQGWDSQFFGPGTRLTVL.

The chain employs TRBV7-9 and TRBJ2-3; no clear D gene. V was cut by 7 bases and J by 2 bases, with 16 bases left in between. The CDR3 is made up of 15 amino acids. The germline V gene has CDR1 SEHNR and CDR2 FQNEAQ (reference sequence). The CDR3 reads CASIPPAGTTDTQYF. The CDR3 region has the DNA TGTGCCAGCATTCCCCCGGCAGGAACCACAGATACGCAGTATTTT.

CDR3 sequence: CASSAGTGVSYEQYF. For the CDR3, the DNA is TGTGCCAGCAGCGCCGGGACAGGGGTCTCCTACGAGCAGTACTTC. V gene TRBV9 combines with J gene TRBJ2-7, with 10 positions matching TRBD1. CDR3 size: 15 residues. V shed 3 bases, J shed 0 bases, and the junction held 3 bases outside the gene matches. Germline CDR1 and CDR2: SGDLS and YYNGEE.

The chain couples TRBV7-2 to TRBJ2-2; 9 bases are a match to TRBD2. This CDR3 contains 18 residues. Trimming at V came to 1 base and at J to 4 bases, leaving 10 bases not matched to a gene. The germline V gene encodes CDR1 SGHTA and CDR2 FQGNSA. The CDR3, as DNA: TGTGCCAGCAGCTTAGGCGTTAGCGGGGGCCTCTTCACCGGGGAGCTGTTTTTT. Translating gives CASSLGVSGGLFTGELFF.

This clone has only a few counts. The CDR3 loop reads CASRPGTGSGNTIYF. Written as DNA, the CDR3 is TGTGCCAGCAGGCCCGGGACAGGCTCTGGAAACACCATATATTTT. This chain uses TRBV2 with TRBJ1-3, with TRBD1 matching 8 bases. Per the germline V gene, CDR1 is SNHLY and CDR2 is FYNNEI. Trimming removed 6 bases from V and 0 bases from J; junction bases left unmatched: 4. The CDR3 totals 15 residues.

This chain connects TRBV6-5 to TRBJ2-7; maybe TRBD2 (5 bases). The germline V gene encodes CDR1 MNHEY and CDR2 SVGAGI. V was pared by 0 bases and J by 3 bases, with 9 bases between. The CDR3 has 14 residues. CDR3 amino acids: CASSYSVGIYEQYF. DNA of the CDR3: TGTGCCAGCAGTTACTCAGTCGGGATCTACGAGCAGTACTTC.

The chain combines TRBV7-2 with TRBJ1-1; D remains unclear. CDR3 length equals 14 residues. Per the germline V gene, CDR1 is SGHTA and CDR2 is FQGNSA. V was cut by 3 bases and J by 3 bases, with 11 bases left in between. Here the CDR3 reads CASSLEGGHTEAFF. CDR3 nucleotides: TGTGCCAGCAGCTTGGAGGGAGGGCACACTGAAGCTTTCTTT. Drawing the rest from reference TRBV7-2 and TRBJ1-1, the complete variable domain is GAGVSQSPSNKVTEKGKDVELRCDPISGHTALYWYRQSLGQGLEFLIYFQGNSAPDKSGLPSDRFSAERTGGSVSTLTIQRTQQEDSAVYLCASSLEGGHTEAFFGQGTRLTVV.

The chain recombines TRBV2 with TRBJ1-5; D remains ambiguous. Germline CDR1 reads SNHLY; CDR2 reads FYNNEI. The CDR3 length is 12 residues. Trimming left V 2 bases short and J 7 bases short, with 6 bases between. The CDR3 reads CASSESQQPQHF. DNA of the CDR3: TGTGCCAGCAGTGAATCCCAACAGCCCCAGCATTTT. Variable domain in full (rest from reference TRBV2 and TRBJ1-5): EPEVTQTPSHQVTQMGQEVILRCVPISNHLYFYWYRQILGQKVEFLVSFYNNEISEKSEIFDDQFSVERPDGSNFTLKIRSTKLEDSAMYFCASSESQQPQHFGDGTRLSIL.